The next 10 T cell receptor beta chains were all read from a single sample in a study of T cell changes during pregnancy in multiple sclerosis. Profiled with immunoSEQ multiplex PCR; TCRdb holds only in-frame clones, not every one. The table includes over 100,000 clones, 80% to 95% detected once. The source was peripheral blood, collected in the third trimester of pregnancy. The receptors stem from a female donor with multiple sclerosis, enrolled in a pregnancy study.

This clone was detected once. The chain employs TRBV7-6 and TRBJ1-5, with D possibly TRBD1 on 6 matching bases. CDR3 size: 14 residues. The germline CDR1 and CDR2 sequences are SGHVS and FNYEAQ. Trimming took 1 base from V and 6 from J, leaving 10 bases between them. DNA for the CDR3: TGTGCCAGCAGCTTAGAACAGGGCGTTCAGCCCCAGCATTTT. Residues: CASSLEQGVQPQHF.

In this sample, this clone turned up once. The chain has TRBV7-9 and TRBJ2-1; 10 bases match TRBD2. Germline loops: CDR1 SEHNR, CDR2 FQNEAQ (reference sequence). J lost 5 bases, V lost 1 base, and 2 bases had no gene match. This CDR3 region has 15 residues. The chain's CDR3 is CASSLELAGNNEQFF. In nucleotides, the CDR3 is TGTGCCAGCAGCTTAGAACTAGCGGGGAACAATGAGCAGTTCTTC.

V and J are TRBV5-8 and TRBJ1-5; a weak D match, TRBD1 (6 bases). This CDR3 spans 17 amino acids. Trimming removed 5 bases from V and 4 bases from J, with 22 bases in between. The germline CDR1 and CDR2 sequences are SGHTS and YDEGEE. The CDR3 sequence is CASSSYPRTAFNQPQHF. The CDR3, as DNA: TGTGCCAGCAGTTCCTATCCCAGGACAGCCTTTAATCAGCCCCAGCATTTT.

The chain joins TRBV10-3 to TRBJ1-2; no clear D. V lost 6 bases to trimming and J lost 4 bases, with 15 bases between them. Per the germline V gene, CDR1 is ENHRY and CDR2 is SYGVKD. This CDR3 has 14 residues. The CDR3 DNA sequence: TGTGCCATCAGGGAGGAAACAGTCGCCTATGGCTACACCTTC. Its protein is CAIREETVAYGYTF.

The chain uses TRBV7-6 and TRBJ1-2, with TRBD1 identical over 9 bases. This CDR3 comprises 16 residues. Germline V gives CDR1 SGHVS, CDR2 FNYEAQ. V trimming: 4 bases; J trimming: 4 bases; junction bases outside the gene matches: 10. DNA of the CDR3: TGTGCCAGCAGCTCGTATGAGGACAGGGGTGGCTATGGCTACACCTTC. Its translation: CASSSYEDRGGYGYTF. Full variable domain (remainder filled in from reference TRBV7-6 and TRBJ1-2): GAGVSQSPRYKVTKRGQDVALRCDPISGHVSLYWYRQALGQGPEFLTYFNYEAQQDKSGLPNDRFSAERPEGSISTLTIQRTEQRDSAMYRCASSSYEDRGGYGYTFGSGTRLTVV.

The chain employs TRBV28 and TRBJ1-2; D unresolved. The CDR3 is made up of 15 amino acids. Per the germline V gene, CDR1 is MDHEN and CDR2 is SYDVKM. The V and J ends lost 5 bases and 0 bases respectively, with 13 bases between them. The CDR3 loop is CASSPTFGTNYGYTF. The CDR3 nucleotides are TGTGCCAGCAGTCCCACTTTCGGGACTAACTATGGCTACACCTTC.

V gene TRBV27 combines with J gene TRBJ2-7; 10 nucleotides agree with TRBD2. The CDR3 spans 16 residues. Germline lookup yields CDR1 MNHEY and CDR2 SMNVEV (reference sequence). Trimming at V came to 5 bases and at J to 7 bases, leaving 14 bases not matched to a gene. The DNA for the CDR3 is TGTGCCAGCAGTGGAGAAGCGGGAGGGCGAACGGGAGAGCAGTACTTC. This codes for CASSGEAGGRTGEQYF.

The gene calls are TRBV27 and TRBJ2-2, with 7 positions matching TRBD2. CDR1 and CDR2 from the germline V gene are MNHEY and SMNVEV (reference sequence). The length of the CDR3 is 14 residues. V shed 6 bases, J shed 0 bases, and the junction held 1 base outside the gene matches. CDR3 sequence: CASRTSANTGELFF. For the CDR3, the DNA is TGTGCCAGCAGAACTAGCGCGAACACCGGGGAGCTGTTTTTT.

The chain recombines TRBV11-2 with TRBJ1-6; D uncertain. The CDR3 extends over 14 amino acids. V shed 0 bases and J shed 9 bases, with 9 bases lying between them. From germline, CDR1 is SGHAT and CDR2 FQNNGV. The CDR3: CASSLEVGVSPLHF. As DNA, the CDR3 is TGTGCCAGCAGCTTAGAGGTCGGGGTTTCACCCCTCCACTTT.

This clone appeared once. The rearrangement joins TRBV2 to TRBJ1-5; TRBD1 might be the D (5 bases). Germline CDR1 is SNHLY and CDR2 is FYNNEI. The CDR3 has 14 residues. V dropped 6 bases and J dropped 9 bases, with 18 bases sitting between them. The CDR3 DNA is TGTGCCAGCAGGGGGTCCGGGGGTCACGGGCCCCAGCATTTT. Protein product: CASRGSGGHGPQHF.